Below are 23 T cell receptor beta chains sequenced from a single sample in a study of read filtering for tumor transcriptome and immune sequencing (dated by TCRdb to the early 2020s). The listed sequencing device is Illumina HiSeq 4000. The Immunoverse kit was used to build TCR libraries from about 430 ng RNA, with molecular barcoded adaptors covering alpha/delta and beta/gamma chains. In TCRdb, the public reads were trimmed at Q25 with fastp and aligned with MiXCR, with productive beta chains retained. For every CDR3 protein sequence, its rows merge into one entry that carries the most common genes and DNA. The sample has 46,000 or so distinct CDR3 sequences on record, roughly a fifth of them singletons. The ten largest clones represent less than 20% of the sample. Sample: a population of CD138-negative cells sorted from bone marrow. What this sample's cell subset or site label stands for: bone marrow mononuclear cells depleted of CD138+ plasma/myeloma cells by negative magnetic selection. These receptors came from a donor aged 40 or over with multiple myeloma.

The sample holds many counts of this clonotype. The V gene is TRBV2, the J gene TRBJ2-1; possible D gene TRBD1, 5 bases. The V gene's germline CDR1 is SNHLY and CDR2 FYNNEI. V was trimmed by 2 bases and J by 0 bases, leaving 8 bases between them. This CDR3 spans 15 amino acids. Here the CDR3 DNA reads TGTGCCAGCAGTGAATGGGGCATCTCCTACAATGAGCAGTTCTTC. Translation gives CASSEWGISYNEQFF.

Many counts were recorded for this clonotype. The genes are TRBV12-3 or TRBV12-4 and TRBJ2-5, with 12 bases identical to TRBD2. The CDR3 runs 16 residues. V dropped 4 bases and J dropped 4; count of bases not matched to a gene: 7. The CDR3 DNA follows: TGTGCCAGCAGTTCAACTAGCGGGAGGACGTCAGAGACCCAGTACTTC. Amino acids: CASSSTSGRTSETQYF.

The V and J genes are TRBV19 and TRBJ2-3, with TRBD2 matching 14 bases. With V trimmed by 10 bases and J by 1 base, 7 bases remained unmatched. This CDR3 spans 16 amino acids. Germline V gene lookup returns CDR1 LNHDA and CDR2 SQIVND (reference sequence). Here the CDR3 reads CATGTSGREGTDTQYF. For the CDR3, the DNA is TGTGCCACGGGGACTAGCGGGAGAGAGGGCACAGATACGCAGTATTTT.

This clonotype came up many times. The CDR3 DNA follows: TGTGCCAGCAGCCCCCGGGGACGGCTCCAAGCGTACGAGCAGTACTTC. Amino acids: CASSPRGRLQAYEQYF. This chain connects TRBV7-6 to TRBJ2-7; D may be TRBD1 or TRBD2 (5 bases each). Germline V gene lookup returns CDR1 SGHVS and CDR2 FNYEAQ. The CDR3 contains 16 residues. V shed 5 bases and J shed 4 bases, with 21 bases lying between them. Variable domain in full (rest from reference TRBV7-6 and TRBJ2-7): GAGVSQSPRYKVTKRGQDVALRCDPISGHVSLYWYRQALGQGPEFLTYFNYEAQQDKSGLPNDRFSAERPEGSISTLTIQRTEQRDSAMYRCASSPRGRLQAYEQYFGPGTRLTVT.

This clonotype came up many times. The chain couples TRBV27 to TRBJ1-5; 8 bases map to TRBD1. CDR3 length equals 16 residues. Trimming cost V 0 bases and J 7 bases; bases outside gene matches: 8. In germline, CDR1 is MNHEY, CDR2 SMNVEV (reference sequence). The CDR3 bases are TGTGCCAGCAGTTTATCCTCGACAGGGGTCGACCAGCCCCAGCATTTT. Translating it yields CASSLSSTGVDQPQHF.

This clonotype has a count of ten or more. The chain combines TRBV2 with TRBJ1-2, with TRBD1 matching 8 bases. The V gene's germline CDR1 is SNHLY and CDR2 FYNNEI. The CDR3 runs to 14 residues. The ends lost 7 bases at V and 3 bases at J; junction bases unmatched: 7. CDR3 bases: TGTGCCAGCACCCGTTTACAGGGGGACTATGGCTACACCTTC. The encoded protein is CASTRLQGDYGYTF.

This clonotype was observed a handful of times. V gene TRBV6-1 combines with J gene TRBJ2-7; 8 bases fit TRBD2. CDR1 and CDR2 from the germline V gene are MNHNS and SASEGT. J lost 11 bases, V lost 4 bases, and 10 bases had no gene match. The CDR3 contains 13 residues. The CDR3 DNA reads TGTGCCAGCAGTGGGGCAAGCGGGGGTCTAAAGTACTTC. It encodes CASSGASGGLKYF.

This clonotype was detected ten times or more. This chain connects TRBV19 to TRBJ1-1; TRBD1 agrees at 10 bases. Germline-derived CDR1 and CDR2 are LNHDA and SQIVND (reference sequence). The J segment lost 12 bases and the V segment lost 10 bases, leaving 17 bases of the junction unmatched. This CDR3 is built from 14 residues. The CDR3 spells CATRPDRGYFWTFF. The CDR3 DNA reads as TGTGCCACAAGACCGGACAGGGGGTATTTTTGGACTTTCTTT.

Comment on this clonotype: The junction shows a germline mismatch at one end, possibly a read error. The V call is TRBV23-1, the J call TRBJ2-5; D not certain. TRBV23-1 is identified as an open reading frame with a role that is uncertain. The CDR3 totals 16 residues. As DNA, the CDR3 is TGCGCCAGCAGTCGGTGGATCGGGTACGTGGAAGAGACCCAGCACTTC. Translated, it gives CASSRWIGYVEETQHF.

A word on this clonotype: The conserved phenylalanine or tryptophan is not found at the CDR3 terminus, so this likely reflects a read error. The limits of the CDR3 on the DNA are not certain, so only TCRdb's listed CDR3 is given. The chain couples TRBV20-1 to TRBJ1-1. The CDR3 length is 12 residues, termini included. Germline CDR1 DFQATT, CDR2 SNEGSKA (reference sequence). The CDR3 sequence is CSARAGNTEALL.

This clonotype showed up many times. The gene calls are TRBV5-1 and TRBJ2-7, with a weak D call TRBD1 (6 bases). The germline CDR1 and CDR2 sequences are SGHRS and YFSETQ. Trimming shortened V by 5 bases and J by 2 bases, and 11 bases separated the two germline ends. This CDR3 is built from 13 residues. Written as DNA, the CDR3 is TGCGCCAGCAGGGAACAGGGCCCCTACGAGCAGTACTTC. This gives the protein CASREQGPYEQYF.

This clonotype was recorded at least ten times. This chain joins TRBV7-9 and TRBJ2-2; no clear D gene. Per the germline V gene, CDR1 is SEHNR and CDR2 is FQNEAQ (reference sequence). The V end was cut by 1 base, the J end by 2 bases, with 8 bases between. This CDR3 is built from 15 residues. The DNA for the CDR3 is TGTGCCAGCAGCTTAGTGGCAGAAAACACCGGGGAGCTGTTTTTT. Translating gives CASSLVAENTGELFF.

On this clonotype: A read error may produce the germline difference seen at one junction end. CDR3 protein: CASSPQAGGLNEQYF. CDR3 bases: TGTGCCAGTAGCCCCCAAGCGGGAGGTCTAAACGAGCAGTACTTC. V and J are TRBV4-2 and TRBJ2-7; 9 positions match TRBD2. The germline V gene encodes CDR1 LGHNA and CDR2 YNFKEQ. This CDR3 region has 15 residues.

The sample holds many counts of this clonotype. The chain uses TRBV4-2 and TRBJ1-2; 10 bases agree with TRBD1. The J segment lost 8 bases and the V segment lost 4 bases, leaving 4 bases of the junction unmatched. Germline V gene lookup returns CDR1 LGHNA and CDR2 YNFKEQ. The CDR3 sequence is 13 residues long. The CDR3 sequence: CASSRETGGGYTF. The CDR3 nucleotides read TGTGCCAGCAGCCGAGAGACAGGGGGCGGCTACACCTTC.

This clonotype has a count of ten or more. The V gene is TRBV2, the J gene TRBJ2-3; 10 bases map to TRBD2. With V trimmed by 6 bases and J by 6 bases, 12 bases remained unmatched. The CDR3 totals 16 residues. Germline CDR1 and CDR2: SNHLY and FYNNEI. The CDR3 DNA sequence: TGTGCCAGCAGGGCCGGGCTAGCGGGAGCTGGGGATACGCAGTATTTT. This translates into CASRAGLAGAGDTQYF. The complete variable domain, with remaining parts taken from reference TRBV2 and TRBJ2-3, reads EPEVTQTPSHQVTQMGQEVILRCVPISNHLYFYWYRQILGQKVEFLVSFYNNEISEKSEIFDDQFSVERPDGSNFTLKIRSTKLEDSAMYFCASRAGLAGAGDTQYFGPGTRLTVL.

This clonotype was recorded a few times. The gene calls are TRBV20-1 and TRBJ2-5; D is possibly TRBD2 (6 bases). Germline loops: CDR1 DFQATT, CDR2 SNEGSKA (reference sequence). The V and J ends lost 2 bases and 4 bases respectively, with 11 bases between them. The CDR3 loop spans 13 amino acids. CDR3 coding DNA: TGCAGTGCTAGAAGCCTGGGGGGAGAGACCCAGTACTTC. Translating it yields CSARSLGGETQYF.

This clonotype was seen ten or more times. V usage is TRBV28 and J usage is TRBJ2-7, with 8 bases matching TRBD2. Germline CDR1 is MDHEN and CDR2 is SYDVKM. The CDR3 contains 15 residues. With V trimmed by 8 bases and J by 0 bases, 9 bases remained unmatched. CDR3 protein: CASLSTGGGSYEQYF. DNA of the CDR3: TGTGCCAGCCTCTCCACCGGGGGGGGCTCCTACGAGCAGTACTTC.

This clonotype was observed at least ten times. The rearrangement joins TRBV11-2 to TRBJ2-7; 10 positions agree with TRBD2. The CDR3 covers 15 residues. J lost 5 bases, V lost 3 bases, and 7 bases had no gene match. CDR1 and CDR2 from the germline V gene are SGHAT and FQNNGV. The CDR3 protein is CASSLEAGGHHEQYF. The DNA of the CDR3 is TGTGCCAGCAGCTTGGAAGCGGGAGGGCATCACGAGCAGTACTTC. Based on the CDR3 plus reference TRBV11-2 and TRBJ2-7, the full variable domain is EAGVAQSPRYKIIEKRQSVAFWCNPISGHATLYWYQQILGQGPKLLIQFQNNGVVDDSQLPKDRFSAERLKGVDSTLKIQPAKLEDSAVYLCASSLEAGGHHEQYFGPGTRLTVT.

Turning to this clonotype: This may arise from a read error, as a much more abundant clone is one base away. The chain has TRBV9 and TRBJ1-1, with D tentatively TRBD1 (6 bases). CDR1 is SGDLS, CDR2 YYNGEE, per germline. CDR3 size: 15 residues. V was cut by 3 bases and J by 1 base, with 13 bases left in between. CDR3 sequence: CASSAVGGRNTEAFF. CDR3 DNA sequence: TGTGCCAGCAGCGCAGTTGGGGGCCGGAACACTGAAGCTTTCTTT.

This clonotype appeared many times. The chain couples TRBV30 to TRBJ1-1, with TRBD1 as a possible D gene (5 bases). CDR3 size: 12 residues. The V end was cut by 3 bases, the J end by 5 bases, with 10 bases between. Germline CDR1 and CDR2: GTSNPN and SVGIG (reference sequence). The CDR3, as DNA: TGTGCCTGGAGCGACCAGGGAACTGAAGCTTTCTTT. This gives the protein CAWSDQGTEAFF. Variable domain in full (rest from reference TRBV30 and TRBJ1-1): SQTIHQWPATLVQPVGSPLSLECTVEGTSNPNLYWYRQAAGRGLQLLFYSVGIGQISSEVPQNLSASRPQDRQFILSSKKLLLSDSGFYLCAWSDQGTEAFFGQGTRLTVV.

This clonotype was recorded many times. V usage is TRBV4-3 and J usage is TRBJ1-1; D ambiguous. V gave up 0 bases and J gave up 4 bases, with 12 bases separating them. This CDR3 is 15 amino acids long. Germline CDR1 is LGHNA and CDR2 is YSLEER. The CDR3 coding sequence is TGCGCCAGCAGCCAAGAAGCACGGGTATTCACTGAAGCTTTCTTT. Its translation is CASSQEARVFTEAFF.

This clonotype was seen at least ten times. This sequence joins TRBV5-4 and TRBJ2-5, with 7 bases that match TRBD1. There are 14 residues in the CDR3. Germline CDR1 reads SGHNT; CDR2 reads YYREEE (reference sequence). V gave up 0 bases and J gave up 2 bases; unmatched junction bases: 1. Here the CDR3 DNA reads TGTGCCAGCAGCTTGGGACAGGGTCAAGAGACCCAGTACTTC. Translating it yields CASSLGQGQETQYF.

This clonotype was counted at least ten times. The V and J genes are TRBV6-2 or TRBV6-3 and TRBJ2-2; 14 bases fit TRBD2. After removal of 7 bases from V and 7 bases from J, the junction contained 5 bases not matched to a gene. The CDR3 sequence is 15 residues long. The V gene's germline CDR1 is MNHEY and CDR2 SVGEGT. The CDR3 region is CASMGLAGVNGELFF. The DNA of the CDR3 is TGTGCCAGCATGGGACTAGCGGGAGTCAACGGGGAGCTGTTTTTT.